This passage covers 7 T cell receptor beta chains from one sample sequenced in a study of cytomegalovirus exposure and HLA in healthy donors. 13 Jbeta primers and 60 Vbeta primers were used for the PCR. Libraries were prepared by immunoSEQ multiplex PCR; TCRdb keeps only in-frame clonotypes and omits some of them. The sample has more than 85,000 clones, 69% seen once; the top ten hold roughly 3.2%. Sequenced input: PBMCs. The receptors stem from a man aged 30 to 45 in good health and CMV-seronegative.

The J gene is TRBJ2-7, the V gene TRBV6-5; D ambiguous. Germline V gives CDR1 MNHEY, CDR2 SVGAGI. The ends were cut back, 5 bases at V and 5 bases at J, with 10 bases in the middle. This CDR3 region has 12 residues. The CDR3 DNA is TGTGCCAGCAGTCCTAGTCGTCACGAGCAGTACTTC. This sequence encodes CASSPSRHEQYF.

V usage is TRBV4-3 and J usage is TRBJ2-2, with D possibly TRBD1 on 6 matching bases. The CDR3 sequence is 16 residues long. In germline, CDR1 is LGHNA, CDR2 YSLEER. V was trimmed by 3 bases and J by 0 bases, leaving 11 bases between them. The CDR3 bases are TGCGCCAGCAGCCAGACGACAGGAACGAACACCGGGGAGCTGTTTTTT. Translation: CASSQTTGTNTGELFF.

The chain is built from TRBV4-2 and TRBJ2-7; D gene uncertain. The germline V gene has CDR1 LGHNA and CDR2 YNFKEQ. V lost 0 bases and J 7 bases, leaving 10 bases between the germline ends. The CDR3 contains 13 residues. The CDR3 sequence: CASSQDRRDEQYF. The CDR3 coding sequence is TGTGCCAGCAGCCAAGACCGCCGAGATGAGCAGTACTTC.

There are a few counts of this clone. The chain uses TRBV5-1 and TRBJ1-1, with D maybe TRBD1 (5 bases). V was cut by 2 bases and J by 3 bases, with 11 bases left in between. CDR1 and CDR2 from the germline V gene are SGHRS and YFSETQ. The CDR3 loop spans 14 amino acids. CDR3 protein: CASSLYGQDTEAFF. CDR3 in DNA: TGCGCCAGCAGCTTATATGGACAAGACACTGAAGCTTTCTTT. The full variable domain, rest sourced from reference TRBV5-1 and TRBJ1-1, is KAGVTQTPRYLIKTRGQQVTLSCSPISGHRSVSWYQQTPGQGLQFLFEYFSETQRNKGNFPGRFSGRQFSNSRSEMNVSTLELGDSALYLCASSLYGQDTEAFFGQGTRLTVV.

This chain links TRBV10-3 with TRBJ1-1, with D possibly TRBD1 on 5 matching bases. The CDR3 runs to 13 residues. Trimming removed 5 bases at V and 1 base at J, with 8 bases between. The germline V gene encodes CDR1 ENHRY and CDR2 SYGVKD. CDR3 loop: CAISFDRNTEAFF. DNA for the CDR3: TGTGCCATCAGTTTTGACAGGAACACTGAAGCTTTCTTT.

The chain uses TRBV28 and TRBJ1-2, with D perhaps TRBD1 (5 bases). The length of the CDR3 is 15 residues. Germline lookup yields CDR1 MDHEN and CDR2 SYDVKM. Trimming left V 2 bases short and J 1 base short, with 11 bases between. CDR3 nucleotide sequence: TGTGCCAGCAGTTTACTGGACAAAAATAACTATGGCTACACCTTC. Amino acids: CASSLLDKNNYGYTF.

The V gene is TRBV28, the J gene TRBJ1-2, with no clear D. V lost 2 bases and J lost 8, with 12 bases in between. The CDR3 sequence is 13 residues long. CDR1 and CDR2 (germline): MDHEN, SYDVKM. This CDR3 reads CASSLPYRRGYTF. For the CDR3, the DNA is TGTGCCAGCAGTTTACCCTATAGGAGGGGCTACACCTTC.